The 30 T cell receptor beta chains given below trace back to one sample, sequenced in a study of long-term antiretroviral therapy in people with HIV. Runs used v3.0 of the immunoSEQ assay and were done at survey level. Sequencing was performed with immunoSEQ multiplex PCR; in TCRdb, only in-frame clones are kept and a portion is missing. The table shows 15,000 to 20,000 clones, with 80% to 90% occurring only once. The source was unsorted PBMCs, collected 4.2 years after starting antiretroviral therapy. These receptor sequences come from a middle-aged man with HIV.

The J gene is TRBJ2-3, the V gene TRBV6-5, with 8 nucleotides matching TRBD1. The junction had 12 bases not matched to a gene; V was cut back by 11 bases and J by 2 bases. The CDR3 has 15 residues. Per germline, CDR1 MNHEY and CDR2 SVGAGI. In DNA form, the CDR3 reads TGTGCCGCAACCGGCCGGGACAGGTCCACAGATACGCAGTATTTT. Translation: CAATGRDRSTDTQYF.

A word on this clone: At one end, the junction sequence differs from germline, possibly due to a read error. The V gene is TRBV30, the J gene TRBJ2-7; D is possibly TRBD1 (8 bases). CDR1 is GTSNPN, CDR2 SVGIG, per germline (reference sequence). This CDR3 spans 17 amino acids. Here the CDR3 reads CAWSVTQTGDGGREQHF. The CDR3 nucleotides read TGTGCCTGGAGTGTAACGCAGACAGGGGATGGGGGGAGGGAGCAGCACTTC.

This clone was seen more than once but under ten times. The rearrangement uses TRBV27 and TRBJ1-5; D might be TRBD1 (5 bases). The CDR3 covers 13 residues. Germline values: CDR1 MNHEY, CDR2 SMNVEV (reference sequence). Trimming took off 5 bases at V and 11 bases at J, with 16 bases between the two ends. The CDR3 protein is CASSLGAKTAQHF. The CDR3 region has the DNA TGTGCCAGCAGTCTTGGGGCTAAGACGGCCCAGCATTTT.

This sequence joins TRBV5-1 and TRBJ2-3; D is unresolved. The V gene's germline CDR1 is SGHRS and CDR2 YFSETQ. Deletions cut 0 bases from V and 5 bases from J, with 7 bases between. The CDR3 has 13 residues. The CDR3 sequence is CASSLGVGDTQYF. CDR3 nucleotides: TGCGCCAGCAGCTTGGGCGTGGGAGATACGCAGTATTTT.

The V and J genes are TRBV6-5 and TRBJ1-5; 8 bases agree with TRBD1. Germline V gene sequence: CDR1 MNHEY, CDR2 SVGAGI. The CDR3 totals 15 residues. The junction had 6 bases not matched to a gene; V was cut back by 6 bases and J by 2 bases. Here the CDR3 reads CASSAGQGGNQPQHF. DNA of the CDR3: TGTGCCAGCAGCGCCGGACAGGGAGGCAATCAGCCCCAGCATTTT.

The V call is TRBV27, the J call TRBJ1-2; 8 positions agree with TRBD1. This CDR3 has 15 amino acids. CDR1 and CDR2 from the germline V gene are MNHEY and SMNVEV (reference sequence). V was pared by 3 bases and J by 8 bases, with 11 bases of the junction left unmatched. The CDR3 is CASSFTRGQGGGYTF. The CDR3 DNA follows: TGTGCCAGCAGTTTCACCCGCGGACAGGGAGGCGGCTACACCTTC.

The genes are TRBV12-5 and TRBJ2-1; 13 nucleotides line up with TRBD2. CDR3 length: 16 amino acids. Germline CDR1 reads LGHNT; CDR2 reads FRNRAP. V was clipped by 6 bases and J by 11 bases; unmatched bases: 13. The CDR3 loop reads CASGPSTSGGTGKQFF. CDR3 bases: TGTGCTAGTGGCCCGTCGACTAGCGGGGGGACGGGTAAGCAGTTCTTC. Full variable domain (outside the CDR3, taken from reference TRBV12-5 and TRBJ2-1): DARVTQTPRHKVTEMGQEVTMRCQPILGHNTVFWYRQTMMQGLELLAYFRNRAPLDDSGMPKDRFSAEMPDATLATLKIQPSEPRDSAVYFCASGPSTSGGTGKQFFGPGTRLTVL.

V is TRBV9 and J is TRBJ1-5; perhaps TRBD1 as D (5 bases). Germline CDR1 SGDLS, CDR2 YYNGEE. There are 14 residues in the CDR3. V gave up 0 bases and J gave up 4 bases, with 8 bases separating them. CDR3 in DNA: TGTGCCAGCAGCGTAGGGGACCGTAATCAGCCCCAGCATTTT. Residues: CASSVGDRNQPQHF.

The CDR3 DNA follows: TGCGCCAGCAGCCAACCCGGGACTAGCACCGAGCAGTACTTC. Its protein product is CASSQPGTSTEQYF. The chain uses TRBV4-1 and TRBJ2-7; 9 nucleotides agree with TRBD2. This CDR3 spans 14 amino acids. The trim removed 2 bases at V and 6 bases at J, leaving 5 bases unmatched. CDR1 and CDR2 (germline): MGHRA, YSYEKL.

The rearrangement uses TRBV18 and TRBJ1-1; D unclear. Trimming took 6 bases from V and 1 from J, leaving 18 bases between them. The CDR3 loop spans 16 amino acids. Germline V gene data show CDR1 as KGHSH and CDR2 as LQKENI. CDR3 in amino acids: CASSPIRAGPNTEAFF. The CDR3 nucleotides read TGTGCCAGCTCGCCTATTCGTGCCGGACCGAACACTGAAGCTTTCTTT.

The chain joins TRBV4-3 to TRBJ2-3; D call uncertain. Trimming pared 0 bases from V and 3 bases from J, leaving 4 bases between. The CDR3 runs 13 residues. The germline V gene encodes CDR1 LGHNA and CDR2 YSLEER. CDR3 in DNA: TGCGCCAGCAGCCAAGATAGAACAGATACGCAGTATTTT. The encoded protein is CASSQDRTDTQYF.

The chain links TRBV7-8 to TRBJ1-2, with D possibly being TRBD1 (5 bases). V shed 1 base and J shed 8 bases, with 26 bases lying between them. CDR1 is SGHVS and CDR2 is FQNEAQ in the germline V gene. The length of the CDR3 is 18 residues. DNA for the CDR3: TGTGCCAGCAGCTTAGAACGGTGGGGGAGGGAGGATATCTACGGCTACACCTTC. Translated, it gives CASSLERWGREDIYGYTF.

The rearrangement links TRBV2 to TRBJ2-7; no definite D call. Trimming removed 6 bases from V and 2 bases from J, with 14 bases in between. CDR1 is SNHLY and CDR2 is FYNNEI in the germline V gene. The CDR3 consists of 14 residues. The CDR3 nucleotides read TGTGCCAGCAGCAAAGCTGGCGGAACCTACGAGCAGTACTTC. Residues: CASSKAGGTYEQYF.

The chain uses TRBV27 and TRBJ2-1; D not resolved. The CDR3 runs to 12 residues. CDR1 and CDR2 from the germline V gene are MNHEY and SMNVEV (reference sequence). Trimming shortened V by 7 bases and J by 2 bases, and 6 bases separated the two germline ends. DNA for the CDR3: TGTGCCAGCAAAGGGACCTACAATGAGCAGTTCTTC. This gives the protein CASKGTYNEQFF.

This chain links TRBV29-1 with TRBJ2-6; TRBD1 matches at 7 bases. J gave up 3 bases and V 6 bases, and 11 bases lay outside the gene matches. The CDR3 contains 16 residues. CDR1 is SQVTM, CDR2 ANQGSEA, per germline. CDR3 residues: CSVRTGAVGGANVLTF. The CDR3 region has the DNA TGCAGCGTCAGGACAGGTGCTGTGGGTGGGGCCAACGTCCTGACTTTC.

The chain combines TRBV7-9 with TRBJ1-4; weak D call: TRBD1 (5 bases). Trimming stripped 7 bases from V and 4 bases from J, with 19 bases between. Per the germline V gene, CDR1 is SEHNR and CDR2 is FQNEAQ (reference sequence). This CDR3 region has 16 residues. The CDR3 is CASTFWPGRSNEKLFF. The CDR3 bases are TGTGCCAGCACCTTTTGGCCGGGACGGAGTAATGAAAAACTGTTTTTT.

The gene calls are TRBV27 and TRBJ1-1, with TRBD1 identical over 11 bases. Germline V gives CDR1 MNHEY, CDR2 SMNVEV (reference sequence). The CDR3 has 16 residues. V shed 6 bases, J shed 0 bases, and the junction held 6 bases outside the gene matches. In nucleotides, the CDR3 is TGTGCCAGCAGCGGGACAGGGGGGCGTATGAACACTGAAGCTTTCTTT. Its translation is CASSGTGGRMNTEAFF.

The rearrangement uses TRBV4-1 and TRBJ1-1; no reliable D call. V was cut by 1 base and J by 4 bases, with 10 bases left in between. CDR1 and CDR2 from the germline V gene are MGHRA and YSYEKL. The CDR3 covers 14 residues. In DNA form, the CDR3 reads TGCGCCAGCAGCCAAGGTTTAGGGCGCACTGAAGCTTTCTTT. This gives the protein CASSQGLGRTEAFF.

Only one count was recorded for this clone. This chain links TRBV5-6 with TRBJ2-7, with D uncertain. The CDR3 length is 14 residues. V was pared by 0 bases and J by 1 base, with 8 bases between. The germline V gene encodes CDR1 SGHDT and CDR2 YYEEEE. CDR3 DNA sequence: TGTGCCAGCAGCTTGGGTGTTCTTTCCTACGAGCAGTACTTC. Amino acid sequence: CASSLGVLSYEQYF.

The V gene is TRBV6-5, the J gene TRBJ1-5; D might be TRBD1 (5 bases). Per germline, CDR1 MNHEY and CDR2 SVGAGI. The V end lost 6 bases, the J end lost 0 bases, and 12 bases lay between the germline ends. The CDR3 runs 15 residues. The CDR3, as DNA: TGTGCCAGCAGACTCGGGGGAGATAGCAATCAGCCCCAGCATTTT. Translation gives CASRLGGDSNQPQHF.

J is TRBJ2-3 and V is TRBV10-3, with unresolved D. CDR1 is ENHRY and CDR2 is SYGVKD in the germline V gene. V shed 10 bases and J shed 1 base, with 6 bases lying between them. This CDR3 spans 11 amino acids. For the CDR3, the DNA is TGTGCCACCGTTGGCACAGATACGCAGTATTTT. It encodes CATVGTDTQYF.

The genes are TRBV28 and TRBJ2-2, with 9 bases lining up with TRBD2. The V gene's germline CDR1 is MDHEN and CDR2 SYDVKM. The CDR3 contains 14 residues. V lost 6 bases, J lost 7 bases, and 6 bases stayed unmatched. The CDR3 region is CASSRLAGDGELFF. Here the CDR3 DNA reads TGTGCCAGCAGCCGATTAGCGGGGGACGGGGAGCTGTTTTTT.

The chain joins TRBV7-2 to TRBJ2-7; 7 bases fit TRBD2. The CDR3 spans 16 residues. The J segment lost 0 bases and the V segment lost 3 bases, leaving 8 bases of the junction unmatched. From germline, CDR1 is SGHTA and CDR2 FQGNSA. CDR3 protein: CASSFSAGSSSYEQYF. CDR3 sequence (DNA): TGTGCCAGCAGCTTTTCAGCGGGGTCAAGCTCCTACGAGCAGTACTTC.

This chain connects TRBV5-5 to TRBJ2-6; the D gene is possibly TRBD1 (7 bases). Per the germline V gene, CDR1 is SGHKS and CDR2 is YYEKEE (reference sequence). Trimming left V 6 bases short and J 0 bases short, with 13 bases between. This CDR3 contains 16 residues. The DNA for the CDR3 is TGTGCCAGCAACCGACAGGGACTCTCTGGGGCCAACGTCCTGACTTTC. Its protein product is CASNRQGLSGANVLTF.

The gene calls are TRBV28 and TRBJ1-5; unclear D gene. Germline V gene data show CDR1 as MDHEN and CDR2 as SYDVKM. Trimming removed 2 bases at V and 0 bases at J, with 5 bases between. The CDR3 is 14 residues long. The CDR3 DNA sequence: TGTGCCAGCAGTTTACGGGTTAGCAATCAGCCCCAGCATTTT. It specifies CASSLRVSNQPQHF. Filled out from reference TRBV28 and TRBJ1-5, the complete variable domain reads DVKVTQSSRYLVKRTGEKVFLECVQDMDHENMFWYRQDPGLGLRLIYFSYDVKMKEKGDIPEGYSVSREKKERFSLILESASTNQTSMYLCASSLRVSNQPQHFGDGTRLSIL.

The genes are TRBV30 and TRBJ2-1; D is ambiguous. Trimming left V 0 bases short and J 5 bases short, with 8 bases between. The CDR3 has 13 residues. Per germline, CDR1 GTSNPN and CDR2 SVGIG (reference sequence). CDR3 nucleotides: TGTGCCTGGAGTGTGCCGGGTGACAATGAGCAGTTCTTC. Amino acids: CAWSVPGDNEQFF. Combining the CDR3 with reference TRBV30 and TRBJ2-1 gives the whole variable domain SQTIHQWPATLVQPVGSPLSLECTVEGTSNPNLYWYRQAAGRGLQLLFYSVGIGQISSEVPQNLSASRPQDRQFILSSKKLLLSDSGFYLCAWSVPGDNEQFFGPGTRLTVL.

This chain links TRBV5-1 with TRBJ2-1; D gene uncertain. This CDR3 has 11 amino acids. Trimming took 4 bases from V and 7 from J, leaving 6 bases between them. Germline V gene data show CDR1 as SGHRS and CDR2 as YFSETQ. The CDR3 bases are TGCGCCAGCAGCATTATAAATGAGCAGTTCTTC. Residues: CASSIINEQFF.

This clone was seen a handful of times. The gene calls are TRBV6-1 and TRBJ2-7, with 8 bases aligning to TRBD2. Looked up from germline, CDR1 is MNHNS and CDR2 is SASEGT. The junction had 4 bases not matched to a gene; V was cut back by 0 bases and J by 3 bases. The CDR3 has 15 residues. CDR3 sequence (DNA): TGTGCCAGCAGTGAAGCATGGGGACTAGTCTACGAGCAGTACTTC. Amino acid sequence: CASSEAWGLVYEQYF.

This clone was found once. The chain recombines TRBV7-9 with TRBJ2-2; no clear D. The V and J ends lost 6 bases and 6 bases respectively, with 5 bases between them. CDR1 is SEHNR, CDR2 FQNEAQ, per germline (reference sequence). This CDR3 comprises 11 residues. CDR3 sequence reads: CASRGPGELFF. The CDR3 DNA follows: TGTGCCAGCAGGGGCCCCGGGGAGCTGTTTTTT.

The rearrangement links TRBV28 to TRBJ2-7; TRBD2 is a possible D gene (6 bases). The germline V and J ends were trimmed by 2 bases and 9 bases, with 11 bases remaining between them. Germline V lookup: CDR1 MDHEN, CDR2 SYDVKM. The CDR3 length is 12 residues. CDR3 bases: TGTGCCAGCAGTTTAGGGCGGGACGGGCAGTACTTC. Its translation is CASSLGRDGQYF.